The T cell receptor (beta chain) described here comes from a study of patients and donors after allogeneic stem cell transplantation. TCRdb re-called the RT-PCR reads with MiXCR, one entry per CDR3 protein. The profile covers about 960,000 distinct CDR3 sequences, with under 20% appearing a single time and roughly 6% taken by the ten largest. The CDR3 spans 15 residues. Germline V gene data show CDR1 as SGDLS and CDR2 as YYNGEE. Unmatched junction bases numbered 2, after V lost 1 base and J lost 2 bases. The source material was blood, either unsorted or a sorted T cell fraction (not recorded which). V gene TRBV9 combines with J gene TRBJ2-1, with 8 bases that match TRBD2. The receptor was isolated from a human donor who was either an allogeneic HSCT recipient or a stem cell or donor lymphocyte infusion donor (not recorded which). It is not recorded whose cells these are; they may come from a transplant donor. CDR3 region: CASSVNGGAYNEQFF. The CDR3 bases are TGTGCCAGCAGCGTAAACGGGGGGGCCTACAATGAGCAGTTCTTC.